The 26 T cell receptor beta chains below come from one sample, sequenced in a study of blood T cell repertoires in COVID-19. Sequencing used immunoSEQ multiplex PCR; TCRdb keeps in-frame clones, though not all of them. The table includes about 37,000 clones, about 89% detected once. Sequenced material: peripheral blood. These receptor sequences come from a human donor in a cohort sampled during active COVID-19.

This chain connects TRBV5-4 to TRBJ2-5; D may be TRBD2 (6 bases). Germline assignment: CDR1 SGHNT and CDR2 YYREEE (reference sequence). The CDR3 consists of 14 residues. V lost 3 bases and J 3 bases, leaving 12 bases between the germline ends. CDR3 sequence reads: CASSSVGGKETQYF. The DNA of the CDR3 is TGTGCCAGCAGCTCGGTTGGGGGGAAAGAGACCCAGTACTTC.

Details on this clone: Within the sample, other DNA sequences also encode this same CDR3. V and J are TRBV4-3 and TRBJ2-7; TRBD2 matches at 9 bases. CDR3 length equals 15 residues. V gave up 1 base and J gave up 2 bases; unmatched junction bases: 3. The germline V gene encodes CDR1 LGHNA and CDR2 YSLEER. This chain's CDR3 is CASSQGASGAYEQYF. For the CDR3, the DNA is TGCGCCAGCAGCCAAGGTGCTAGCGGGGCCTACGAGCAGTACTTC.

The rearrangement uses TRBV24-1 and TRBJ2-2; no clear D gene. The germline V gene has CDR1 KGHDR and CDR2 SFDVKD. This CDR3 has 13 amino acids. Deletions cut 1 base from V and 7 bases from J, with 6 bases between. DNA for the CDR3: TGTGCCACCAGTGATTTATCTGTCGGGGAGCTGTTTTTT. Translation: CATSDLSVGELFF.

The genes are TRBV28 and TRBJ2-1; TRBD1 agrees at 12 bases. Germline CDR1 reads MDHEN; CDR2 reads SYDVKM. The CDR3 extends over 16 amino acids. Trimming cost V 1 base and J 7 bases; bases outside gene matches: 5. CDR3 residues: CASSLLGTGGKNEQFF. CDR3 sequence (DNA): TGTGCCAGCAGTTTATTGGGGACAGGGGGCAAAAATGAGCAGTTCTTC.

The genes are TRBV7-9 and TRBJ1-2; D remains ambiguous. V gave up 4 bases and J gave up 6 bases, with 9 bases separating them. This CDR3 has 12 residues. Germline-derived CDR1 and CDR2 are SEHNR and FQNEAQ (reference sequence). CDR3 loop: CASSYTQNGYTF. CDR3 DNA: TGTGCCAGCAGCTACACCCAAAATGGCTACACCTTC.

This clone was counted once. The chain recombines TRBV5-5 with TRBJ1-2; D gene ambiguous. The germline gives CDR1 SGHKS, CDR2 YYEKEE (reference sequence). V lost 0 bases, J lost 4 bases, and 13 bases lay in between. The CDR3 is 15 residues long. The CDR3 DNA reads TGTGCCAGCAGCTTGGCCGCGGCAGCACGCTATGGCTACACCTTC. Its translation: CASSLAAAARYGYTF.

The V gene is TRBV9, the J gene TRBJ2-1; the match to TRBD2 covers 11 bases. Germline CDR1 and CDR2: SGDLS and YYNGEE. V was pared by 4 bases and J by 4 bases, with 7 bases of the junction left unmatched. This CDR3 spans 16 amino acids. CDR3 in amino acids: CASSLRLAGSYNEQFF. CDR3 nucleotide sequence: TGTGCCAGCAGCCTGCGACTAGCGGGATCTTACAATGAGCAGTTCTTC.

The rearrangement uses TRBV19 and TRBJ1-3, with D perhaps matching TRBD1 (5 bases). The V gene's germline CDR1 is LNHDA and CDR2 SQIVND (reference sequence). This CDR3 contains 14 residues. Trimming left V 7 bases short and J 0 bases short, with 10 bases between. The CDR3 reads CASKGVDSGNTIYF. The DNA for the CDR3 is TGTGCCAGTAAAGGGGTTGACTCTGGAAACACCATATATTTT.

This rearrangement joins TRBV7-9 to TRBJ1-1, with D perhaps TRBD1 (6 bases). The CDR3 is 13 residues long. CDR1 SEHNR and CDR2 FQNEAQ come from the germline V gene (reference sequence). V dropped 7 bases and J dropped 0 bases, with 9 bases sitting between them. The CDR3 DNA follows: TGTGCCAGCATGAACAGGGTGAACACTGAAGCTTTCTTT. Amino acid sequence: CASMNRVNTEAFF.

This sequence joins TRBV10-1 and TRBJ2-2; a weak D match, TRBD1 (5 bases). CDR1 and CDR2 (germline): WNHNN, SYGVQD (reference sequence). The CDR3 is 14 residues long. Trimming stripped 2 bases from V and 3 bases from J, with 7 bases between. The CDR3 DNA reads TGCGCCAGCAGTGAGGACAGCCACACCGGGGAGCTGTTTTTT. It translates to CASSEDSHTGELFF.

The CDR3 reads CASSQGGGASNEQFF. DNA of the CDR3: TGTGCCAGCAGCCAAGGAGGGGGGGCCTCCAATGAGCAGTTCTTC. The gene calls are TRBV3-1 (or the pseudogene TRBV3-2) and TRBJ2-1, with a tentative D call TRBD2 (7 bases). Germline CDR1 and CDR2: LGHDT and YNNKEL (reference sequence). With 1 base removed from V and 6 bases from J, the gap between germline ends came to 13 bases. The CDR3 runs to 15 residues.

The genes are TRBV28 and TRBJ2-3, with 7 bases lining up with TRBD1. With 8 bases clipped from V and 5 bases from J, the junction kept 10 bases outside the gene matches. The CDR3 contains 14 residues. Per germline, CDR1 MDHEN and CDR2 SYDVKM. CDR3 in amino acids: CASLRQGPGDTQYF. CDR3 nucleotides: TGTGCCAGCCTTAGACAGGGCCCTGGAGATACGCAGTATTTT.

This rearrangement joins TRBV5-4 to TRBJ1-2; D is ambiguous. The CDR3 runs to 16 residues. The germline V gene has CDR1 SGHNT and CDR2 YYREEE (reference sequence). Trimming pared 2 bases from V and 0 bases from J, leaving 14 bases between. CDR3 sequence (DNA): TGTGCCAGCAGCTTAATCTCTGGGAGGACTAACTATGGCTACACCTTC. It codes for CASSLISGRTNYGYTF.

By proportion, this clone is medium-sized. The chain uses TRBV2 and TRBJ1-5; no definite D call. Germline V gene data show CDR1 as SNHLY and CDR2 as FYNNEI. The CDR3 sequence is 15 residues long. The germline V and J ends were trimmed by 6 bases and 0 bases, with 12 bases remaining between them. In DNA, the CDR3 is TGTGCCAGCAGCGGGGATTCGTCTAGCAATCAGCCCCAGCATTTT. Its protein product is CASSGDSSSNQPQHF.

The V gene is TRBV28, the J gene TRBJ1-2; tentative D call: TRBD1 (6 bases). The CDR3 length is 14 residues. The germline V and J ends were trimmed by 5 bases and 6 bases, with 16 bases remaining between them. Germline V gene sequence: CDR1 MDHEN, CDR2 SYDVKM. The CDR3 reads CASSPQGLVNGYTF. The CDR3 region has the DNA TGTGCCAGCAGTCCACAGGGCCTGGTAAATGGCTACACCTTC.

This clone was picked up a small number of times. V gene TRBV27 combines with J gene TRBJ2-1, with D unclear. Per the germline V gene, CDR1 is MNHEY and CDR2 is SMNVEV (reference sequence). Trimming took off 7 bases at V and 7 bases at J, with 8 bases between the two ends. This CDR3 has 11 amino acids. The chain's CDR3 is CASTIRNEQFF. The CDR3 bases are TGTGCCAGCACAATTCGGAATGAGCAGTTCTTC.

This chain connects TRBV11-2 to TRBJ2-5; weak D call: TRBD2 (5 bases). V gave up 1 base and J gave up 0 bases, with 6 bases separating them. Germline V CDR1 and CDR2: SGHAT, FQNNGV. This CDR3 is built from 14 residues. This CDR3 is CASSLGTHQETQYF. CDR3 coding DNA: TGTGCCAGCAGCTTAGGGACTCACCAAGAGACCCAGTACTTC.

The chain recombines TRBV5-1 with TRBJ1-1, with a possible D match to TRBD1 (6 bases). V gave up 0 bases and J gave up 3 bases, with 12 bases separating them. There are 15 residues in the CDR3. CDR1 is SGHRS, CDR2 YFSETQ, per germline. DNA of the CDR3: TGCGCCAGCAGCTTGGAACAGGGCGGGTACACTGAAGCTTTCTTT. Protein product: CASSLEQGGYTEAFF.

CDR3 bases: TGTGCCAGCAGCCAAGGTGGGGGGGCCGATGGCTACACCTTC. It encodes CASSQGGGADGYTF. This chain joins TRBV14 and TRBJ1-2; D possibly corresponds to TRBD1 (6 bases). The length of the CDR3 is 14 residues. V gave up 1 base and J gave up 6 bases, with 12 bases separating them. Germline lookup yields CDR1 SGHDN and CDR2 FVKESK.

This chain uses TRBV19 with TRBJ1-4; D might be TRBD1 (6 bases). The CDR3 runs 14 residues. Germline-derived CDR1 and CDR2 are LNHDA and SQIVND (reference sequence). Trimming cost V 6 bases and J 5 bases, with 13 bases left between them. The CDR3 sequence: CASRDPGVNEKLFF. CDR3 coding DNA: TGTGCCAGTAGGGACCCAGGGGTAAATGAAAAACTGTTTTTT.

This clone occurred once. The genes are TRBV10-1 and TRBJ2-1, with TRBD2 identical over 8 bases. V was clipped by 6 bases and J by 0 bases; unmatched bases: 13. Germline assignment: CDR1 WNHNN and CDR2 SYGVQD (reference sequence). The CDR3 is 18 amino acids. CDR3 sequence: CASSGSSGSLSSYNEQFF. Here the CDR3 DNA reads TGCGCCAGCAGCGGGTCCAGCGGGAGCCTGAGCTCCTACAATGAGCAGTTCTTC.

The rearrangement links TRBV9 to TRBJ2-3, with TRBD2 matching over 8 bases. The CDR3 is 16 residues long. Germline trimming cut 4 bases from V and 4 bases from J; bases unmatched to any gene: 11. Germline V gene sequence: CDR1 SGDLS, CDR2 YYNGEE. As DNA, the CDR3 is TGTGCCAGCAGCCCCCTGGCGGGGGGCCTGCCAGATACGCAGTATTTT. It specifies CASSPLAGGLPDTQYF.

This clone has only one observation. The V and J genes are TRBV15 and TRBJ1-2; D uncertain. Germline V lookup: CDR1 LNHNV, CDR2 YYDKDF (reference sequence). This CDR3 region has 15 residues. The V end was cut by 0 bases, the J end by 8 bases, with 16 bases between. The chain's CDR3 is CATSRDGLGDRGYTF. The CDR3 nucleotides are TGTGCCACCAGCAGAGATGGGCTGGGAGACCGGGGCTACACCTTC.

The V call is TRBV19, the J call TRBJ1-5, with D tentatively TRBD1 (5 bases). Germline values: CDR1 LNHDA, CDR2 SQIVND (reference sequence). The CDR3 is 17 amino acids. Trimming cost V 3 bases and J 4 bases, with 19 bases left between them. The CDR3 region has the DNA TGTGCCAGTAGTATTACGGCCAGGGCGAGCCTAAATCAGCCCCAGCATTTT. Amino acid sequence: CASSITARASLNQPQHF.

The V and J genes are TRBV7-6 and TRBJ1-3; TRBD1 is a possible D gene (5 bases). Trimming removed 5 bases at V and 1 base at J, with 9 bases between. The CDR3 extends over 14 amino acids. Looked up from germline, CDR1 is SGHVS and CDR2 is FNYEAQ. CDR3 loop: CASSKDTSGNTIYF. Here the CDR3 DNA reads TGTGCCAGCAGCAAGGACACTTCTGGAAACACCATATATTTT.

The rearrangement joins TRBV28 to TRBJ2-7; no firm D call. Trimming stripped 2 bases from V and 2 bases from J, with 7 bases between. Germline V gene data show CDR1 as MDHEN and CDR2 as SYDVKM. This CDR3 is 13 amino acids long. DNA for the CDR3: TGTGCCAGCAGTTTAGGGCAGACCTACGAGCAGTACTTC. Protein sequence: CASSLGQTYEQYF.